The 13 T cell receptor beta chains presented below share a single source sample, sequenced in a study of identical twins. Each CDR3 protein is one row after TCRdb ran MiXCR on the 5' RACE reads. The table lists 130,000 to 150,000 distinct CDR3 sequences, around 3.5% of them singletons, with around 8% in the top ten. Sample: memory T cells sorted from blood. The receptors come from a young man in good health.

This clonotype was seen repeatedly, ten times or more. V is TRBV5-1 and J is TRBJ2-3; D is perhaps TRBD1 or TRBD2 (5 bases each). The germline gives CDR1 SGHRS, CDR2 YFSETQ. Trimming took off 0 bases at V and 10 bases at J, with 9 bases between the two ends. This CDR3 has 12 residues. CDR3 coding DNA: TGCGCCAGCAGCTTGGAGGGGAGTGCGCAGTATTTT. It encodes CASSLEGSAQYF.

This clonotype was seen repeatedly, ten times or more. The chain recombines TRBV7-8 with TRBJ1-3; no clear D gene. Germline CDR1 is SGHVS and CDR2 is FQNEAQ. The CDR3 contains 16 residues. Trimming pared 4 bases from V and 0 bases from J, leaving 13 bases between. For the CDR3, the DNA is TGTGCCAGCAGCTCCTCAAACGGTGCCTCTGGAAACACCATATATTTT. Its protein is CASSSSNGASGNTIYF.

In this sample, this clonotype turned up many times. The chain carries TRBV5-6 and TRBJ2-2; 11 nucleotides line up with TRBD2. J gave up 5 bases and V 5 bases, and 8 bases lay outside the gene matches. CDR3 length: 16 residues. Germline CDR1 reads SGHDT; CDR2 reads YYEEEE. The CDR3 DNA follows: TGTGCCAGCAGAACCTTAGCGGGAGGGCGAACCGGGGAGCTGTTTTTT. This codes for CASRTLAGGRTGELFF. Variable domain in full (rest from reference TRBV5-6 and TRBJ2-2): DAGVTQSPTHLIKTRGQQVTLRCSPKSGHDTVSWYQQALGQGPQFIFQYYEEEERQRGNFPDRFSGHQFPNYSSELNVNALLLGDSALYLCASRTLAGGRTGELFFGEGSRLTVL.

This clonotype was detected many times. This chain links TRBV19 with TRBJ2-3, with TRBD1 identical over 7 bases. The CDR3 loop spans 13 amino acids. CDR1 is LNHDA, CDR2 SQIVND, per germline (reference sequence). V lost 9 bases and J lost 2; bases outside the gene matches: 5. The CDR3 region has the DNA TGTGCCAGCGGGACAGACTACACAGATACGCAGTATTTT. Its protein product is CASGTDYTDTQYF.

This clonotype was picked up many times. The rearrangement links TRBV24-1 to TRBJ2-5; 11 nucleotides match TRBD2. The germline V gene encodes CDR1 KGHDR and CDR2 SFDVKD. Losses at the gene ends were 4 bases for V and 1 base for J; bases not matched to a gene: 4. CDR3 length: 16 amino acids. This CDR3 is CATSDPGLAAQETQYF. DNA of the CDR3: TGTGCCACCAGTGACCCGGGACTAGCGGCCCAAGAGACCCAGTACTTC.

This clonotype was seen ten or more times. The chain recombines TRBV7-2 with TRBJ2-2; 11 bases map to TRBD2. V shed 4 bases and J 4 bases; nucleotides not matched to a gene: 5. Germline CDR1 is SGHTA and CDR2 is FQGNSA. The length of the CDR3 is 16 residues. The CDR3 coding sequence is TGTGCCAGCAGCTCCGGACTAGCGGGCACCACCGGGGAGCTGTTTTTT. This codes for CASSSGLAGTTGELFF.

This clonotype was seen repeatedly, ten times or more. The V and J genes are TRBV12-5 and TRBJ2-3; perhaps TRBD1 as D (5 bases). Germline-derived CDR1 and CDR2 are LGHNT and FRNRAP. This CDR3 has 14 amino acids. Trimming shortened V by 7 bases and J by 0 bases, and 11 bases separated the two germline ends. The CDR3 DNA follows: TGTGCTAGTGAAACGACAGCTAGCACAGATACGCAGTATTTT. Its translation is CASETTASTDTQYF.

Many counts were recorded for this clonotype. The chain links TRBV15 to TRBJ2-3; maybe TRBD2 (6 bases). This CDR3 has 13 amino acids. CDR1 and CDR2 from the germline V gene are LNHNV and YYDKDF (reference sequence). V lost 1 base and J 6 bases, leaving 8 bases between the germline ends. CDR3 in amino acids: CATSRVGGDTQYF. The CDR3 bases are TGTGCCACCAGCAGAGTTGGGGGGGATACGCAGTATTTT.

This clonotype was detected many times. V usage is TRBV20-1 and J usage is TRBJ2-1; possibly TRBD2 for D (6 bases). Germline values: CDR1 DFQATT, CDR2 SNEGSKA (reference sequence). V was trimmed by 4 bases and J by 2 bases, leaving 12 bases between them. This CDR3 has 14 amino acids. The CDR3 nucleotides are TGCAGTGCTACGGGCGGGACCGCCTACAATGAGCAGTTCTTC. Encoded protein: CSATGGTAYNEQFF.

This clonotype was recorded at least ten times. The rearrangement links TRBV20-1 to TRBJ2-1; 8 nucleotides match TRBD1. The CDR3 is 16 amino acids. Germline assignment: CDR1 DFQATT and CDR2 SNEGSKA (reference sequence). Trimming cost V 2 bases and J 7 bases; bases outside gene matches: 13. CDR3 protein: CSARTMVRDRSNEQFF. The CDR3 DNA sequence: TGCAGTGCTAGAACGATGGTCCGGGACAGGAGTAATGAGCAGTTCTTC.

This clonotype has ten or more counts. This chain links TRBV11-2 with TRBJ1-3, with D hard to call. With 1 base removed from V and 2 bases from J, the gap between germline ends came to 6 bases. This CDR3 comprises 14 residues. Germline V gene data show CDR1 as SGHAT and CDR2 as FQNNGV. CDR3 residues: CASSLGTAGNTIYF. The CDR3 nucleotides read TGTGCCAGCAGCTTAGGTACAGCTGGAAACACCATATATTTT.

This clonotype has a count of ten or more. The J gene is TRBJ2-7, the V gene TRBV4-1, with D tentatively TRBD1 (6 bases). This CDR3 has 15 residues. V was clipped by 0 bases and J by 6 bases, with 15 bases between them. Per germline, CDR1 MGHRA and CDR2 YSYEKL. The CDR3 loop is CASSQDPRGSGEQYF. The CDR3 nucleotides are TGCGCCAGCAGCCAAGATCCCAGGGGAAGTGGCGAGCAGTACTTC.

This clonotype was counted many times. The chain uses TRBV3-1 and TRBJ1-4; unclear D gene. There are 14 residues in the CDR3. Germline CDR1 LGHDT, CDR2 YNNKEL (reference sequence). V gave up 4 bases and J gave up 2 bases, with 8 bases separating them. CDR3 region: CASSPVMTNEKLFF. DNA for the CDR3: TGTGCCAGCAGCCCCGTGATGACTAATGAAAAACTGTTTTTT.